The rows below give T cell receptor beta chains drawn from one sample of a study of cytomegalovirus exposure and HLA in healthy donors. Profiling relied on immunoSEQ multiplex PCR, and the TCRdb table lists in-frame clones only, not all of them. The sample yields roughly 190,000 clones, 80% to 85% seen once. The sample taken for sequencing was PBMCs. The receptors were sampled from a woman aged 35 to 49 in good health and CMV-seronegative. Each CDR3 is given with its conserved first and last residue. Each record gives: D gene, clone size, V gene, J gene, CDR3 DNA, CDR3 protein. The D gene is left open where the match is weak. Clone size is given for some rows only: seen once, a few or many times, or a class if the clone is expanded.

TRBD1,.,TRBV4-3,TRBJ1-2,TGCGCCAGCAGCAAATCCCCGCGACAGGGGCTCTATGGCTACACCTTC,CASSKSPRQGLYGYTF
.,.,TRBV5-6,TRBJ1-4,TGTGCCAGCAGCCGAGTAGCTAATGAAAAACTGTTTTTT,CASSRVANEKLFF
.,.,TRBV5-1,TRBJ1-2,TGCGCCAGCAGCTTTACGTGGGGCCAGGACTATGGCTACACCTTC,CASSFTWGQDYGYTF
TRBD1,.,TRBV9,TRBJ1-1,TGTGCCAGCAGCGTAGGAGGGACAGGGAATGAAGCTTTCTTT,CASSVGGTGNEAFF
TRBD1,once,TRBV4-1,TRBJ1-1,TGCGCCAGCAGCCAAGCCGGACAGGGGGCCGCTGAAGCTTTCTTT,CASSQAGQGAAEAFF
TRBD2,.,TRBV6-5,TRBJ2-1,TGTGCCAGCAGTACTAGCGGGAGCTCCTACAATGAGCAGTTCTTC,CASSTSGSSYNEQFF
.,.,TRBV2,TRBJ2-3,TGTGCCTGCCTCGGGACAACTAGCACAGATACGCAGTATTTT,CACLGTTSTDTQYF
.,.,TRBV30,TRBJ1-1,TGTGCCCATAACACTATAGGGGGGGATACTGAAGCTTTCTTT,CAHNTIGGDTEAFF
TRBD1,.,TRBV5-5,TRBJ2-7,TGTGCCAGCCACCTGGACAGGGGCTACGAGCAGTACTTC,CASHLDRGYEQYF
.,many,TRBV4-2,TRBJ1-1,TGTGCCAGCAGCCAAGCAGGCTACACTGAAGCTTTCTTT,CASSQAGYTEAFF
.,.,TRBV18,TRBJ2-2,TGTGCCAGCTCAGCGGGACAGTCAACCGGGGAGCTGTTTTTT,CASSAGQSTGELFF
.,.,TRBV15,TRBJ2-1,TGTGCCACCAGCAGAGATGGTCTTCCCGGCTCCTACAATGAGCAGTTCTTC,CATSRDGLPGSYNEQFF
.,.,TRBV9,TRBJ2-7,TGTGCCAGCAGCTCAGGTTTTCTCTCCTACGAGCAGTACTTC,CASSSGFLSYEQYF
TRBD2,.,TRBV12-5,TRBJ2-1,TGTGCTAGTGGTTTGGTACGACTAGCGGGGTATATGAGCTCCTACAATGAGCAGTTCTTC,CASGLVRLAGYMSSYNEQFF
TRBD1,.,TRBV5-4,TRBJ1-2,TGTGCCAGCAGCTCCCCCGCGGGGACAGATCGATATGGCTACACCTTC,CASSSPAGTDRYGYTF
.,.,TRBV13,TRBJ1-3,TGTGCCAGCAGCCCCTCGCTCCCAACAGCATCCTCTGGAAACACCATATATTTT,CASSPSLPTASSGNTIYF
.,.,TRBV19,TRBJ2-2,TGTGCCAGTAGGCCACCGGACAGAAACACCGGGGAGCTGTTTTTT,CASRPPDRNTGELFF
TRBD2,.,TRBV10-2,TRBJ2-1,TGCGCCAGCAGTCTTACCCTAGCGGGAGGGCCCCATGAGCAGTTCTTC,CASSLTLAGGPHEQFF
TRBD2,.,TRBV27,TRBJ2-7,TGTGCCAGCAGTTTACTAGCGGGAGTAGGCGAGCAGTACTTC,CASSLLAGVGEQYF
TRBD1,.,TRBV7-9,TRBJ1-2,TGTGCCAGCAGCCTGATACAGACAGGGAGCATGGGGTATGGCTACACCTTC,CASSLIQTGSMGYGYTF
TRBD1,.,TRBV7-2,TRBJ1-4,TGTGCCAGCAGCCCAAGGGCAGGGGGCGGTGAAAAACTGTTTTTT,CASSPRAGGGEKLFF
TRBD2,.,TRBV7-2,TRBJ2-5,TGTGCCAGCAGCTTAAGCGGGAGGGGGGGAGAGACCCAGTACTTC,CASSLSGRGGETQYF
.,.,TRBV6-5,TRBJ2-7,TGTGCCAGCAGCCCCTCCCGGGACTCTTACGAGCAGTACTTC,CASSPSRDSYEQYF
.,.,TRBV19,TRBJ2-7,TGTGCCAGTAGTTATAGGACATTACTCTACGAGCAGTACTTC,CASSYRTLLYEQYF
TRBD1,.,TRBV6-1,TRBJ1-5,TGTGCCAGCAGTGACAGGGGGGCAAGCAATCAGCCCCAGCATTTT,CASSDRGASNQPQHF
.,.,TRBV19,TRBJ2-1,TGTGCCAGTAGCTTCCTAAACAATGAGCAGTTCTTC,CASSFLNNEQFF
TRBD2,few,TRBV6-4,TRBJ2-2,TGTGCCAGCAGTGAGTCACTAGCGGGACCCGGGGAGCTGTTTTTT,CASSESLAGPGELFF
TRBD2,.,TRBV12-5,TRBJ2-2,TGTGCTAGTGGTTTCCTAGCGGGAGCCTCCGGGGAGCTGTTTTTT,CASGFLAGASGELFF
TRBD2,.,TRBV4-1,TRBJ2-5,TGCGCCAGCAGCCAAGATCTTCAGAGAGATAGGACTAGCGGGAGTTACCAAGAGACCCAGTACTTC,CASSQDLQRDRTSGSYQETQYF
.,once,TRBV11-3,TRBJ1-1,TGTGCCAGCAGCTCACTACAGGGCTATAACACTGAAGCTTTCTTT,CASSSLQGYNTEAFF
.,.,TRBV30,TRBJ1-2,TGTGCCTGGGTAGGGGCCCTCGACTATGGCTACACCTTC,CAWVGALDYGYTF
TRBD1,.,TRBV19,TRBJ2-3,TGTGCCAGTAGGGACAGGGCATCAGCTGCAGATACGCAGTATTTT,CASRDRASAADTQYF
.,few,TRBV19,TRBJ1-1,TGTGCCAGTAGTATAGATTCTCAAACTATGAACACTGAAGCTTTCTTT,CASSIDSQTMNTEAFF
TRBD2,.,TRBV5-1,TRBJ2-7,TGCGCCAGCAGCAGGTCGGGGGGGGTCACCTACGAGCAGTACTTC,CASSRSGGVTYEQYF
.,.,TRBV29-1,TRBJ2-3,TGCAGCGTTGAGATGGACCTGGGGCCAGATACGCAGTATTTT,CSVEMDLGPDTQYF
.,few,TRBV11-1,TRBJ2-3,TGTGCCAGCAGCTCGACTAGGGTAGGAGATACGCAGTATTTT,CASSSTRVGDTQYF
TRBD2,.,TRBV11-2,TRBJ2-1,TGTGCCAGCAGCGCCCCACTAGCGGGAGGGAGCTCCTACAATGAGCAGTTCTTC,CASSAPLAGGSSYNEQFF
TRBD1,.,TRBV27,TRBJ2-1,TGTGCCAGCTCCCCGGACAGGGGATACAATGAGCAGTTCTTC,CASSPDRGYNEQFF
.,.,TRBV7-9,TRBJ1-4,TGTGCCAGCAGCCTACAGGGTAACCCTAATGAAAAACTGTTTTTT,CASSLQGNPNEKLFF
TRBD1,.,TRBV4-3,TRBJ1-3,TGCGCCAGCAGCCGCTTCGAGGGAACAGGGGCCCGCAACACCATATATTTT,CASSRFEGTGARNTIYF
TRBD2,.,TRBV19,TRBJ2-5,TGTGCCAGTAGCACACCGCAGGCGGGGGTGAAGACCCAGTACTTC,CASSTPQAGVKTQYF
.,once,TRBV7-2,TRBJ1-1,TGTGCCAGCAGCTCCCTGGGGGGGGACACTGAAGCTTTCTTT,CASSSLGGDTEAFF
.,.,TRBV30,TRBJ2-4,TGTGCCTGGAGTGACCAGGTTGGGGCCAAAAACATTCAGTACTTC,CAWSDQVGAKNIQYF
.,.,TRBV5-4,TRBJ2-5,TGTGCCAGCAGCTTGGGTAGCGAGATCGAGGAGACCCAGTACTTC,CASSLGSEIEETQYF
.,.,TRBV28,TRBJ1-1,TGTGCCAGCTCACCAGGGAGGAGGACTGAAGCTTTCTTT,CASSPGRRTEAFF
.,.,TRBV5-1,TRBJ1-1,TGCGCCAGCAGCTTCAGGTCGGAAAACACTGAAGCTTTCTTT,CASSFRSENTEAFF
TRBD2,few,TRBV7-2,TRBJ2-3,TGTGCCAGCAGCTTTAACGGCGGGGGTGGAGATACGCAGTATTTT,CASSFNGGGGDTQYF
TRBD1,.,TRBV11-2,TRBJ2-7,TGTGCCAGCAGCTTCCCAGGGGGCTACTACGAGCAGTACTTC,CASSFPGGYYEQYF
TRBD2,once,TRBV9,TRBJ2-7,TGTGCCAGCAGCGCAGGACTAGCGGGAGGATTCGAGCAGTACTTC,CASSAGLAGGFEQYF
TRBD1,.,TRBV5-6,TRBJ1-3,TGTGCCAGCAGCAAGGGGGCGGGCGATAACACCATATATTTT,CASSKGAGDNTIYF
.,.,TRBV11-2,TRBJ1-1,TGTGCCAGCAGCCAACAGGGGAACACTGAAGCTTTCTTT,CASSQQGNTEAFF
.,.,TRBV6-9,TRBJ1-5,TGTGCCAGCAGTTATTTCTGGAGGGAACATCAGCCCCAGCATTTT,CASSYFWREHQPQHF